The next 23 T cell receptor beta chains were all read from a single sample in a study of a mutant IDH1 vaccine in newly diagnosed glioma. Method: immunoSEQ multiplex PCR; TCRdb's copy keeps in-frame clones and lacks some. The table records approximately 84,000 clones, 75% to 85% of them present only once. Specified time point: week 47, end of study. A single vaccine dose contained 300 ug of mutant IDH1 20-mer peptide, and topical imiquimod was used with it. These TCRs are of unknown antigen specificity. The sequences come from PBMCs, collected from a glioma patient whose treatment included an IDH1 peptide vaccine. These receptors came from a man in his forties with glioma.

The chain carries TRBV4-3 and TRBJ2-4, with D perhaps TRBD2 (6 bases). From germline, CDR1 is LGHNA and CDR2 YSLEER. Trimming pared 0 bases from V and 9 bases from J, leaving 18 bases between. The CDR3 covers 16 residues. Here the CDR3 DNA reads TGCGCCAGCAGCCAAGAGTTGGGGGGAGCCCCCACCATTCAGTACTTC. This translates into CASSQELGGAPTIQYF.

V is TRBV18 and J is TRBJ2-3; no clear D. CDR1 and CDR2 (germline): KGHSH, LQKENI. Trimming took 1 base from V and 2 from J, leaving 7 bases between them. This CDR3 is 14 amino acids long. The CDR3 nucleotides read TGTGCCAGCTCACCACGCCCAAACACAGATACGCAGTATTTT. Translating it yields CASSPRPNTDTQYF.

The CDR3 protein is CASSLAGPTPYNEQFF. For the CDR3, the DNA is TGTGCCAGCAGCTTAGCGGGGCCCACCCCATACAATGAGCAGTTCTTC. The rearrangement uses TRBV7-2 and TRBJ2-1; perhaps TRBD1 as D (5 bases). The V and J ends lost 0 bases and 4 bases respectively, with 13 bases between them. CDR1 is SGHTA and CDR2 is FQGNSA in the germline V gene. This CDR3 spans 16 amino acids.

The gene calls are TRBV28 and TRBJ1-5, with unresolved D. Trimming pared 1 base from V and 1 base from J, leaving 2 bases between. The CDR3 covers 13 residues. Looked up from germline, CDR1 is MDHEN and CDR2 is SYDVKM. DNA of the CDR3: TGTGCCAGCAGTTTATACAGCAATCAGCCCCAGCATTTT. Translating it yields CASSLYSNQPQHF.

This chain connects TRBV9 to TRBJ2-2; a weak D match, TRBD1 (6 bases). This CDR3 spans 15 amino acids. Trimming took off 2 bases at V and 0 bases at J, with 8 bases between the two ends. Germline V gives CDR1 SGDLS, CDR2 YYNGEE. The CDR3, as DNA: TGTGCCAGCAGCGTCTGGGACACGAACACCGGGGAGCTGTTTTTT. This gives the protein CASSVWDTNTGELFF.

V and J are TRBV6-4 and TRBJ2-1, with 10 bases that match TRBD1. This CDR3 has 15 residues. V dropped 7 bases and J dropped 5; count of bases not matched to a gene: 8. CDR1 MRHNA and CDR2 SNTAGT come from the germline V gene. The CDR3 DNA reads TGTGCCAGCAATGCCCACGGGACAGGGGACAATGAGCAGTTCTTC. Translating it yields CASNAHGTGDNEQFF.

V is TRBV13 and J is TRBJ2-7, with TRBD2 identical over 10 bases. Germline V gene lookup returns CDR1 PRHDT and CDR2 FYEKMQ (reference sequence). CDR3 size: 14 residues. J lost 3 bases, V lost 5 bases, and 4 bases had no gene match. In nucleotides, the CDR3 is TGTGCCAGCAGCCTTCGACTAGCGGGCTACGAGCAGTACTTC. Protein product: CASSLRLAGYEQYF.

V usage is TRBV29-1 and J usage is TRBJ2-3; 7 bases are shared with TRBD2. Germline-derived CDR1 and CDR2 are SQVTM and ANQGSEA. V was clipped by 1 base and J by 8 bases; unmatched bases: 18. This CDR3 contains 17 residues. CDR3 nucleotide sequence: TGCAGCGTTGAAGCCCCCCTAGCGGTTGTCCTTCAAGTTACGCAGTATTTT. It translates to CSVEAPLAVVLQVTQYF.

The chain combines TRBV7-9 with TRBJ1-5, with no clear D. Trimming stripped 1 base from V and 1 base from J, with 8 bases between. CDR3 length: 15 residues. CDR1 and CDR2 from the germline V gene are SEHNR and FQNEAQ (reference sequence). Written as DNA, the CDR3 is TGTGCCAGCAGCTTAGACGGAAGGAGCAATCAGCCCCAGCATTTT. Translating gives CASSLDGRSNQPQHF.

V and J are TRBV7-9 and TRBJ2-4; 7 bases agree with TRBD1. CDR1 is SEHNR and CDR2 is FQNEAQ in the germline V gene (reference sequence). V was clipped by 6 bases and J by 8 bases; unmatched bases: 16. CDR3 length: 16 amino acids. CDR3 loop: CASRGDSSGYQDIQYF. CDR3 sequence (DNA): TGTGCCAGCAGGGGGGACAGCTCGGGATATCAGGACATTCAGTACTTC.

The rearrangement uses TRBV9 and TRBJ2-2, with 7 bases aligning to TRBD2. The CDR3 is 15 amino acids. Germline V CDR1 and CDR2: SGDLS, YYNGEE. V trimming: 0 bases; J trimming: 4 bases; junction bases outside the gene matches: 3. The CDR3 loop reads CASSVVGGGTGELFF. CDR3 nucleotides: TGTGCCAGCAGCGTAGTAGGCGGGGGCACCGGGGAGCTGTTTTTT.

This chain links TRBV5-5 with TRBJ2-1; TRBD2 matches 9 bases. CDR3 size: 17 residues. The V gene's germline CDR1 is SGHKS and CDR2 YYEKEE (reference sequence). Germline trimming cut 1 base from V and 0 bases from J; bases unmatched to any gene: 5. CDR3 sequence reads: CASSLTAGGFSYNEQFF. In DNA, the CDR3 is TGTGCCAGCAGCTTGACAGCGGGAGGATTCTCCTACAATGAGCAGTTCTTC.

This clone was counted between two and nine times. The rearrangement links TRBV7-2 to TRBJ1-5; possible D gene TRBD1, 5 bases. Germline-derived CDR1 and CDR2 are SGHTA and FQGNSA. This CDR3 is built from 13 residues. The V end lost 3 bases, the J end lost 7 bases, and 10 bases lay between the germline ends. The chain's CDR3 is CASSFTAGQPQHF. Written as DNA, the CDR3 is TGTGCCAGCAGCTTCACGGCAGGGCAGCCCCAGCATTTT.

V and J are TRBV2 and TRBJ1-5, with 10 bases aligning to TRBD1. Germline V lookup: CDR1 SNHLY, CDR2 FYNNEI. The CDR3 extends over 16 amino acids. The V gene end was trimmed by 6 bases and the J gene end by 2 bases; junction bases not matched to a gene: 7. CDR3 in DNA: TGTGCCAGCAGCATGACAGGGGGCAGGGGCAATCAGCCCCAGCATTTT. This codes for CASSMTGGRGNQPQHF.

The CDR3 here is CASSQNPSSGRTYEQYF. Here the CDR3 DNA reads TGTGCCAGCAGCCAGAACCCTTCTAGCGGGAGAACCTACGAGCAGTACTTC. This chain connects TRBV4-2 to TRBJ2-7; 10 positions agree with TRBD2. This CDR3 is 17 amino acids long. V lost 3 bases and J lost 2; bases outside the gene matches: 10. CDR1 is LGHNA and CDR2 is YNFKEQ in the germline V gene.

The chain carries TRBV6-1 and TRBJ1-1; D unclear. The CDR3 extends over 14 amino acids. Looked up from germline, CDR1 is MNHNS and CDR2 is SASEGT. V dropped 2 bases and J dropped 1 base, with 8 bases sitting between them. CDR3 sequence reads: CASSETRGNTEAFF. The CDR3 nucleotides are TGTGCCAGCAGTGAAACTCGGGGGAACACTGAAGCTTTCTTT.

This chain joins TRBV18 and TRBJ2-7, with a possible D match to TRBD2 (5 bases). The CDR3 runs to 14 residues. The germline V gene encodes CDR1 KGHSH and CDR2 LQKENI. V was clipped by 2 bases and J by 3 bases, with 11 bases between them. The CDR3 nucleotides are TGTGCCAGCTCACCAAATTGGGAGAACTACGAGCAGTACTTC. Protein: CASSPNWENYEQYF.

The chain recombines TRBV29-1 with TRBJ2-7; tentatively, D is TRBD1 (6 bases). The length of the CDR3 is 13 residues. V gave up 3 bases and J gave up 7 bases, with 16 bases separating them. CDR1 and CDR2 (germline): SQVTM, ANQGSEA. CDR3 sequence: CSVELWGPREQYF. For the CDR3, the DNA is TGCAGCGTTGAGTTGTGGGGGCCGCGGGAGCAGTACTTC.

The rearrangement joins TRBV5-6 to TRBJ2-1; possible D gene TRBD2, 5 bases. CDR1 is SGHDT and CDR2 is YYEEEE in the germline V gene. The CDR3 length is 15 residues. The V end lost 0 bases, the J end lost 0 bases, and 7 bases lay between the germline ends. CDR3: CASSLGAGSYNEQFF. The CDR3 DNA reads TGTGCCAGCAGCTTGGGGGCGGGCTCCTACAATGAGCAGTTCTTC. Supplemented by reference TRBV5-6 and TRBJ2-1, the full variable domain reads DAGVTQSPTHLIKTRGQQVTLRCSPKSGHDTVSWYQQALGQGPQFIFQYYEEEERQRGNFPDRFSGHQFPNYSSELNVNALLLGDSALYLCASSLGAGSYNEQFFGPGTRLTVL.

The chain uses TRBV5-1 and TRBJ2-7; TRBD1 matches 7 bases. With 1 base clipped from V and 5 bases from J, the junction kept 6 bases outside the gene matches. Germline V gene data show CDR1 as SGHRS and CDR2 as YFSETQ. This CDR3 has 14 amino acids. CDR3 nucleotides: TGCGCCAGCAGCTTGCAGACAGGGCACGACGAGCAGTACTTC. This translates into CASSLQTGHDEQYF.

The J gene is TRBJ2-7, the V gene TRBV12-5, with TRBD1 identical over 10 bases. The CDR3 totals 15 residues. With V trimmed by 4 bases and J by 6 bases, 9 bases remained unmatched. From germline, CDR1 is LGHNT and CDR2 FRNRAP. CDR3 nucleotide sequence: TGTGCTAGTGGTTCCCCTTTCGACAGGGGGCGCGAGCAGTACTTC. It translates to CASGSPFDRGREQYF.

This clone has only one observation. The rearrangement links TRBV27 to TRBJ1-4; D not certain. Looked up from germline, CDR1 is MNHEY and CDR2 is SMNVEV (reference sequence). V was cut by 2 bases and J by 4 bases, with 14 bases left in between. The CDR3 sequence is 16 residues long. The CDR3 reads CASSLPSGRHNEKLFF. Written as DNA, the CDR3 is TGTGCCAGCAGTTTACCCTCGGGCCGACATAATGAAAAACTGTTTTTT.

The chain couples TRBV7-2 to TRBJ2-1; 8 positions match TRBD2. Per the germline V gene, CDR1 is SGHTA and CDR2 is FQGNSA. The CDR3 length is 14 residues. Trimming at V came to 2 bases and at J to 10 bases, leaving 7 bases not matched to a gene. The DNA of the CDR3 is TGTGCCAGCAGCTTATTCGGGGGGGCGAGAGAGCAGTTCTTC. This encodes CASSLFGGAREQFF.